These 9 T cell receptor beta chains came from one sample sequenced in a study of cytomegalovirus exposure and HLA in healthy donors. The PCR employed 60 Vbeta primers together with 13 Jbeta primers. Method: immunoSEQ multiplex PCR; TCRdb's copy keeps in-frame clones and lacks some. The sample gives some 200,000 clones, about 80% of which show up once; around 3% is in the top ten. The specimen was PBMCs. The receptors originated from a woman in her forties or fifties in good health and CMV-seropositive.

This sequence joins TRBV5-6 and TRBJ2-2, with D perhaps matching TRBD2 (6 bases). Trimming took off 4 bases at V and 4 bases at J, with 8 bases between the two ends. The CDR3 extends over 13 amino acids. Germline V lookup: CDR1 SGHDT, CDR2 YYEEEE. The CDR3: CASSKTSTGELFF. The CDR3 nucleotides read TGTGCCAGCAGCAAGACTAGCACCGGGGAGCTGTTTTTT.

The gene calls are TRBV7-9 and TRBJ2-3, with TRBD2 identical over 8 bases. This CDR3 region has 15 residues. V was clipped by 6 bases and J by 3 bases; unmatched bases: 8. Germline loops: CDR1 SEHNR, CDR2 FQNEAQ (reference sequence). The CDR3 DNA sequence: TGTGCCAGCAGAAGAGCGGGGGTGGGGACAGATACGCAGTATTTT. Amino acids: CASRRAGVGTDTQYF.

The chain carries TRBV6-6 and TRBJ2-3; 9 nucleotides match TRBD1. Germline trimming cut 6 bases from V and 1 base from J; bases unmatched to any gene: 5. Germline CDR1 MNHNY, CDR2 SVGAGI (reference sequence). CDR3 length: 15 residues. In DNA, the CDR3 is TGTGCCAGCAGGGACAGGGGCGCGGGCACAGATACGCAGTATTTT. Its protein product is CASRDRGAGTDTQYF.

This chain connects TRBV28 to TRBJ2-6; D call uncertain. Germline loops: CDR1 MDHEN, CDR2 SYDVKM. This CDR3 is built from 16 residues. With 2 bases removed from V and 1 base from J, the gap between germline ends came to 9 bases. The DNA of the CDR3 is TGTGCCAGCAGTTTAATGCTCGGGTCTGGGGCCAACGTCCTGACTTTC. Translation: CASSLMLGSGANVLTF.

The J gene is TRBJ2-7, the V gene TRBV25-1; 7 bases fit TRBD1. Germline V gene lookup returns CDR1 MGHDK and CDR2 SYGVNS. This CDR3 region has 13 residues. Losses at the gene ends were 7 bases for V and 2 bases for J; bases not matched to a gene: 5. The DNA for the CDR3 is TGTGCCAGCACCGGACAGGTAGCCTACGAGCAGTACTTC. It codes for CASTGQVAYEQYF.

J is TRBJ2-5 and V is TRBV2; D call uncertain. The CDR3 has 13 residues. Germline V gives CDR1 SNHLY, CDR2 FYNNEI. With 5 bases removed from V and 2 bases from J, the gap between germline ends came to 9 bases. The CDR3 region has the DNA TGTGCCAGCAGTCCTCAGGCACAAGAGACCCAGTACTTC. Translated: CASSPQAQETQYF.

The CDR3 region is CASSLRDRGKNSPLHF. CDR3 bases: TGTGCCAGCAGCTTAAGGGACAGGGGTAAGAATTCACCCCTCCACTTT. The V call is TRBV7-8, the J call TRBJ1-6; 10 bases are a match to TRBD1. Germline V lookup: CDR1 SGHVS, CDR2 FQNEAQ. V shed 2 bases and J 7 bases; nucleotides not matched to a gene: 5. This CDR3 comprises 16 residues.

This sequence joins TRBV7-9 and TRBJ2-5, with TRBD2 matching 10 bases. Trimming removed 4 bases from V and 4 bases from J; junction bases left unmatched: 9. This CDR3 spans 16 amino acids. Germline-derived CDR1 and CDR2 are SEHNR and FQNEAQ (reference sequence). The DNA for the CDR3 is TGTGCCAGCAGCTCGGATGGAGCGGGGGGGCGAGAGACCCAGTACTTC. Translating gives CASSSDGAGGRETQYF.

V and J are TRBV29-1 and TRBJ2-7, with TRBD2 as a possible D gene (6 bases). Trimming pared 7 bases from V and 6 bases from J, leaving 19 bases between. Germline V gives CDR1 SQVTM, CDR2 ANQGSEA. This CDR3 comprises 13 residues. This CDR3 reads CSAGGGRGVEQYF. Written as DNA, the CDR3 is TGCAGCGCTGGAGGAGGGCGAGGGGTCGAGCAGTACTTC.